The present T cell receptor beta chain was sequenced within a study of blood T cell repertoires in COVID-19. Study-wide context: T cells, B-cell-depleted T cells, or PBMCs supplied cDNA or gDNA.

The V and J ends lost 2 bases and 0 bases, in that order; junction bases with no gene match: 6. This CDR3 contains 16 residues. Germline V gene sequence: CDR1 SGHRS, CDR2 YFSETQ. Participants were aged about 18 to 100 years from around 24 US areas. Cohorts were assigned according to the clinical history that participants reported. Within the 2 weeks before study entry, each person in the exposed group met a COVID-19 case. Sequencing used immunoSEQ multiplex PCR; TCRdb keeps in-frame clones, though not all of them. The table includes about 350,000 clones, 88% detected once. This rearrangement joins TRBV5-1 to TRBJ1-2; 8 positions agree with TRBD1. The sequencing sample was made of PBMCs or T cells enriched from blood (not recorded which). The origin of this receptor is a woman in her twenties or thirties who had been exposed to COVID-19. The CDR3 protein is CASSFQGQGTNYGYTF. In nucleotides, the CDR3 is TGCGCCAGCAGCTTCCAAGGACAGGGCACTAACTATGGCTACACCTTC.